This section outlines one TCR beta chain sequence together with its context. MiXCR, applied by TCRdb to the 5' RACE reads, yields one record per CDR3 protein. The data show approximately 200,000 distinct CDR3 sequences, around 16% seen once. The record originates from a study of T-cell memory formation after mild COVID-19. The CDR3 contains 14 residues. CDR1 and CDR2 from the germline V gene are LNHDA and SQIVND (reference sequence). The V end was cut by 9 bases, the J end by 4 bases, with 18 bases between. Material: PBMCs or a T cell subset sorted from them (not recorded which). The TCR was taken from an adult woman who had mild COVID-19 (a few samples of this study predate the infection). Cell type and time point are not known. This sequence joins TRBV19 and TRBJ1-2; D is possibly TRBD1 (5 bases). The CDR3 DNA follows: TGTGCCAGAGGGGCAGAGCCCCTCGGCTATGGCTACACCTTC. As protein: CARGAEPLGYGYTF.